The subject of this entry is one TCR beta chain. Its antigen is currently not known. One base away there is no much larger clone; base qualities are not given. This sample was taken from a study of CD8 T cells in ankylosing spondylitis (dated by TCRdb to about 2017). At the level of the whole study: The study set out to find disease-linked TCR variants by profiling T cell receptor beta repertoires in ankylosing spondylitis patients and healthy donors. In total, the full study cohort was made up of some 110 healthy donors and 25 or so ankylosing spondylitis patients. Peripheral blood was sampled, and synovial fluid was also collected from ankylosing spondylitis patients. Results the study describes overall, beyond this receptor: Significant enrichment of the disease-linked clones was reported in matched synovial fluid samples from ankylosing spondylitis patients. Some TCR beta motif variants had previously been reported in synovial fluid and blood of reactive arthritis patients, which suggested common disease-initiation mechanisms. A TCR beta motif of fewer than 10 highly homologous amino acid variants appeared characteristic of blood from ankylosing spondylitis patients. A CD8+ phenotype was shown by the disease-linked clones, which were found at relatively low frequencies in peripheral blood.

The data were produced on an Illumina HiSeq 2500. Quantitative 5'-RACE with molecular barcodes was used to prepare TCR beta libraries. The source study handled its data this way. To identify disease-linked TCR variants, a new computational method was used, one built on a probabilistic model of VDJ rearrangement. TCRdb passed the public sequencing reads through fastp at Q25 and MiXCR, retaining productive beta sequences. Entries are consolidated by CDR3 protein sequence, retaining the most common genes and DNA. Clone size and V and J calls follow TCRdb, not the original study. The sample table lists 350,000 to 400,000 distinct CDR3 sequences, approximately 22% of them with a count of one. Of the sample, around 13% is held by the ten largest clones. The germline V gene specifies MNHEY as CDR1 and SVGAGI as CDR2. V drops 10 bases and J drops 8 bases, leaving 17 bases in between. The CDR3 measures 12 amino acids from cysteine to phenylalanine. Only the CDR3 portion is preserved as DNA: 36 bases, with reading frame beginning at the first base.

The material sequenced was blood, either unsorted or a sorted T cell fraction (not recorded which). This sequence was found in a male donor with ankylosing spondylitis or in good health (not recorded which). Rearrangement joined TRBV6-5 to TRBJ1-2; the D gene cannot be resolved reliably. DNA sequence: TGTGCCACGACGGACGCCGTCCTGGGCTACACCTTC. It is translated as CATTDAVLGYTF.